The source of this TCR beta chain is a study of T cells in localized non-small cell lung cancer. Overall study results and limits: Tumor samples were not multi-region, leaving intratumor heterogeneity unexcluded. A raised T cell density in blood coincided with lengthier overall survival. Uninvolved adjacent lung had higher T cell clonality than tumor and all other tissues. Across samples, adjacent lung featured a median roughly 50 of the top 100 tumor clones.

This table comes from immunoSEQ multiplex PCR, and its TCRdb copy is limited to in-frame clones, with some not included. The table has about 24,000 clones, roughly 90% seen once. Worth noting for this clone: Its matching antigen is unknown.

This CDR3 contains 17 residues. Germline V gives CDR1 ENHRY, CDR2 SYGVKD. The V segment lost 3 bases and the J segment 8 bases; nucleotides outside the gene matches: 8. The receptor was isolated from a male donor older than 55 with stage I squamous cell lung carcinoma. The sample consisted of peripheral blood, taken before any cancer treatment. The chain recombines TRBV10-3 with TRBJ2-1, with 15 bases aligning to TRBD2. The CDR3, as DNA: TGTGCCATCAGTGACCGGACTAGCGGGAGGGCCTCCCATGAGCAGTTCTTC. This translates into CAISDRTSGRASHEQFF.